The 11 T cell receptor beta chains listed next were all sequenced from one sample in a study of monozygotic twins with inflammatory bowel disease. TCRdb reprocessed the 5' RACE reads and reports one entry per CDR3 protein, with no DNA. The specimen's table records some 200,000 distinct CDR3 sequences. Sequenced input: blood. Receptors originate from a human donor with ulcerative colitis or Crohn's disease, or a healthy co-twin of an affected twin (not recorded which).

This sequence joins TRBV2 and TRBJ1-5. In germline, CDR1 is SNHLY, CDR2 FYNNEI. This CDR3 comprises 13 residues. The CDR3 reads CASNDGSNQPQHF.

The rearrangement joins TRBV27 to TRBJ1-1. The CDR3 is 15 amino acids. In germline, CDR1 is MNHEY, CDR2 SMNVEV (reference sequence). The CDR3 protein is CASSFTGSMNTEAFF.

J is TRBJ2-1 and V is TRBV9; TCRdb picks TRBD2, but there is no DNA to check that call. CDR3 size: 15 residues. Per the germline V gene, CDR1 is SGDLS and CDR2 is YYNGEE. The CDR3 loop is CASSVDGGPVSEQFF.

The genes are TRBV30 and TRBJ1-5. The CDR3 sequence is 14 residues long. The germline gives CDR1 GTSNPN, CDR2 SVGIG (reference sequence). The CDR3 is CAWSPRKLNQPQHF.

CDR3 residues: CASTSKQGYFYAFF. The rearrangement joins TRBV11-2 to TRBJ1-1; the TCRdb D gene call, TRBD1, has no DNA to confirm it. The CDR3 extends over 14 amino acids. Germline CDR1 is SGHAT and CDR2 is FQNNGV.

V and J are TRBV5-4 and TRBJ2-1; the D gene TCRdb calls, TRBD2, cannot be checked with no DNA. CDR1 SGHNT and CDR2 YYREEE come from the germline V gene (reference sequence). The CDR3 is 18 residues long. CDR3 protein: CASSLERTSGGPNNEQFF.

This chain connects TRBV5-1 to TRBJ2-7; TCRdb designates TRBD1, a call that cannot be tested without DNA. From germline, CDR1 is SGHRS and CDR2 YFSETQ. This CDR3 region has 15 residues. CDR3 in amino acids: CASRIGTGATYEQYF.

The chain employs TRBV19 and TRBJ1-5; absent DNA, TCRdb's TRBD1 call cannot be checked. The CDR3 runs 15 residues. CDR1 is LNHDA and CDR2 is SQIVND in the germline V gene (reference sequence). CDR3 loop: CASNFGARSNQPQHF.

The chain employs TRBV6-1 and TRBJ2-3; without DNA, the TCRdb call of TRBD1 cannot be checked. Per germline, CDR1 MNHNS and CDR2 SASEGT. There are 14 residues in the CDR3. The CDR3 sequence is CASASGGGTDTQYF.

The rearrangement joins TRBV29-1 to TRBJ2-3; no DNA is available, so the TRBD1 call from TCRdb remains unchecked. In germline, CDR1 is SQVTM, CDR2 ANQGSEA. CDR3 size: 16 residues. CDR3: CSMKPGQGAKVDTQYF.

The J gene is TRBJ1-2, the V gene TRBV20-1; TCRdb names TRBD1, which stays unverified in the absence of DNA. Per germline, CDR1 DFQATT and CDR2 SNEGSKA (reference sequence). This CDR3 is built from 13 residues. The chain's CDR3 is CSAREAQGEGYTF.